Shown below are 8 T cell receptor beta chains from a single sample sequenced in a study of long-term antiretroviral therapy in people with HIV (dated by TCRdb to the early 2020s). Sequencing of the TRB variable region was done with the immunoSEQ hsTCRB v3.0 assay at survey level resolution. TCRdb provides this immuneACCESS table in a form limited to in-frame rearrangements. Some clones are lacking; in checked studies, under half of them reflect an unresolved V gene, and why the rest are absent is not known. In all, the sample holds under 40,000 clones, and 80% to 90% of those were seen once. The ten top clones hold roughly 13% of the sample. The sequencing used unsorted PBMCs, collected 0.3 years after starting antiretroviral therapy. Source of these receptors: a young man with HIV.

CDR3 sequence reads: CASSELGDTQYF. The CDR3 DNA reads as TGTGCCAGCAGTGAGCTCGGAGATACGCAGTATTTT. The J gene is TRBJ2-3, the V gene TRBV6-1; D is uncertain. The CDR3 contains 12 residues. V lost 3 bases to trimming and J lost 5 bases, with 6 bases between them. The germline CDR1 and CDR2 sequences are MNHNS and SASEGT.

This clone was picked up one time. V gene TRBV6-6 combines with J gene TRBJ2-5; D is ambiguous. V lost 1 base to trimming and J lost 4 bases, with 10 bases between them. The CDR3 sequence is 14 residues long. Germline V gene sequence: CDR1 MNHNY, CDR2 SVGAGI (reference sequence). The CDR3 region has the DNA TGTGCCAGCAGTTACTACCCAGGAGCAGAGACCCAGTACTTC. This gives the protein CASSYYPGAETQYF.

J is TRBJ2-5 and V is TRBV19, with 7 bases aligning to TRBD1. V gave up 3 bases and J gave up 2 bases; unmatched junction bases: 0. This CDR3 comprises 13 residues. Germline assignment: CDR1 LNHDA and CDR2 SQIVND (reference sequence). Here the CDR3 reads CASSIRGQETQYF. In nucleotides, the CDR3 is TGTGCCAGTAGTATCAGGGGGCAAGAGACCCAGTACTTC.

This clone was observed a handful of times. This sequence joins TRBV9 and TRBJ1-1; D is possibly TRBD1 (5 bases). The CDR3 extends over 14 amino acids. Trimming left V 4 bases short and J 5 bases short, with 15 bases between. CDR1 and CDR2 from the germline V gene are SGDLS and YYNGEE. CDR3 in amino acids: CASSPGADGTEAFF. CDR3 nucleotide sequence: TGTGCCAGCAGCCCCGGGGCGGATGGAACTGAAGCTTTCTTT.

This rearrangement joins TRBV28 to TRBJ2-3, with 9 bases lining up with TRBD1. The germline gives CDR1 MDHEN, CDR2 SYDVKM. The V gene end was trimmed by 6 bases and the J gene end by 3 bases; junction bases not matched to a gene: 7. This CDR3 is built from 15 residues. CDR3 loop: CASRAPTGGTDTQYF. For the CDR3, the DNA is TGTGCCAGCAGAGCCCCGACAGGGGGGACAGATACGCAGTATTTT.

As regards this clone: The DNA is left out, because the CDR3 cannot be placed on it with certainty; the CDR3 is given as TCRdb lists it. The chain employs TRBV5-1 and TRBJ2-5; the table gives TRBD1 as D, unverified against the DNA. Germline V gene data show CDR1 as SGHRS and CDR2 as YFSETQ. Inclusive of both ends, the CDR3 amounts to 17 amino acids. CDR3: CASSYGQEGFFGETQYF.

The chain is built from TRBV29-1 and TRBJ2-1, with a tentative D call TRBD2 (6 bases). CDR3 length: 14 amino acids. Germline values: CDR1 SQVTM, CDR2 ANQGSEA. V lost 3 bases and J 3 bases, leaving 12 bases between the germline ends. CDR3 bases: TGCAGCGTTGATTCCCTAGCGAACTACAATGAGCAGTTCTTC. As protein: CSVDSLANYNEQFF.

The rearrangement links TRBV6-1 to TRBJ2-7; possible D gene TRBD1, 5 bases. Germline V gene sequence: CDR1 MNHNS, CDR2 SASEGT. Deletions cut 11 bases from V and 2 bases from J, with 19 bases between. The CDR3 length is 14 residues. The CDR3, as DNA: TGTGCCGGGGCTCCTCGGCGACCCCCCTACGAGCAGTACTTC. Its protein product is CAGAPRRPPYEQYF.